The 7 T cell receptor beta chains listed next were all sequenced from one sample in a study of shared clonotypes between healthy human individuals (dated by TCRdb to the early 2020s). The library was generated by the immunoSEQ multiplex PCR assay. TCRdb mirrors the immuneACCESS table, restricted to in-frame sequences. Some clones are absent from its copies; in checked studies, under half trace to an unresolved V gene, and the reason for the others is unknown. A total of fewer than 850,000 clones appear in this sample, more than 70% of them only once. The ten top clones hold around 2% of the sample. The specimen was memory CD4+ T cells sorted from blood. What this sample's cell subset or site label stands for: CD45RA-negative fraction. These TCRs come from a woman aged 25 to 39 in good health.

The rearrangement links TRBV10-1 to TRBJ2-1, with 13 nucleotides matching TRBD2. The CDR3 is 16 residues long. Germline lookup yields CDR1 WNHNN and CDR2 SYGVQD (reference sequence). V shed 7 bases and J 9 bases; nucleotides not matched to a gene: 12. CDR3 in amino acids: CASTGTSGTRGSEQFF. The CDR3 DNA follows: TGCGCCAGCACTGGGACTAGCGGGACCCGAGGGAGTGAGCAGTTCTTC.

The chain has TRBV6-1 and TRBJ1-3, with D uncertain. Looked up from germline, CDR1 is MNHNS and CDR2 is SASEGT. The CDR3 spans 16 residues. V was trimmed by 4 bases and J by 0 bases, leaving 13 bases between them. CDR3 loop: CASSATRTSSGNTIYF. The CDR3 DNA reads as TGTGCCAGCAGTGCAACTCGGACGAGCTCTGGAAACACCATATATTTT.

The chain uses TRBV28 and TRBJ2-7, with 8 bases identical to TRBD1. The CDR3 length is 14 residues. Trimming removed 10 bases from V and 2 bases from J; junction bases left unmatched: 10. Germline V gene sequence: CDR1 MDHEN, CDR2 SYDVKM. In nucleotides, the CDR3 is TGTGCCACTCTGGGACAGGCGGTACCCTACGAGCAGTACTTC. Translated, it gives CATLGQAVPYEQYF.

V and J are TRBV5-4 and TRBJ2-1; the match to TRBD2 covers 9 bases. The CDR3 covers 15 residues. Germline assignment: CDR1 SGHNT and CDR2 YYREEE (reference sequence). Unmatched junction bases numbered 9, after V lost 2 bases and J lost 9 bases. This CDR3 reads CASSLSRGRAGEQFF. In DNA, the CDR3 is TGTGCCAGCAGCTTAAGTCGCGGGAGGGCTGGTGAGCAGTTCTTC.

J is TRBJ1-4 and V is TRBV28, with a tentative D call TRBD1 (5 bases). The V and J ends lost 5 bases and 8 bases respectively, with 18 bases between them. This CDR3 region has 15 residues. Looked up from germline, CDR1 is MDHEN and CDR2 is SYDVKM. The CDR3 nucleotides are TGTGCCAGCAGTGTAACAGGTGGGGGGTTGGAAAAACTGTTTTTT. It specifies CASSVTGGGLEKLFF.

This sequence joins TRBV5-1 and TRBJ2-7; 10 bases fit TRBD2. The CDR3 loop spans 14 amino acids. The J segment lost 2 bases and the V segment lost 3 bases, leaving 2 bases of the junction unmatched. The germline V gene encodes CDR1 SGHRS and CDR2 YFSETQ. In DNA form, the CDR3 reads TGCGCCAGCAGCTGGACTAGCGGAGCCTACGAGCAGTACTTC. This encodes CASSWTSGAYEQYF.

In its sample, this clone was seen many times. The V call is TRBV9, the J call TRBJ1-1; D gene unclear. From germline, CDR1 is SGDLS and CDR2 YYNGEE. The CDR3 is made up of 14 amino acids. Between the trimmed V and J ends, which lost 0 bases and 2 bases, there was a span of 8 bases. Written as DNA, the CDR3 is TGTGCCAGCAGCGTAGGCTACCTCAACACTGAAGCTTTCTTT. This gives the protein CASSVGYLNTEAFF. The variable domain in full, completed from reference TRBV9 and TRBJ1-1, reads DSGVTQTPKHLITATGQRVTLRCSPRSGDLSVYWYQQSLDQGLQFLIQYYNGEERAKGNILERFSAQQFPDLHSELNLSSLELGDSALYFCASSVGYLNTEAFFGQGTRLTVV.